Listed below are T cell receptor beta chains from one sample, sequenced in a study of cytomegalovirus exposure and HLA in healthy donors. The data were produced by immunoSEQ multiplex PCR, yet TCRdb's version contains in-frame clones alone and is incomplete. The table records 120,000 or so clones, 60% to 85% of them present only once. Sample: PBMCs. The receptors here all came from a woman aged 40 to 49 in good health and CMV-seronegative. The CDR3 runs from the conserved cysteine through the conserved F or W. The order of the fields is CDR3 length, D gene, V gene, J gene, clone size, CDR3 DNA, CDR3 protein. The D gene is left open where the match is weak. Size is stated for part of the rows, as once, few or many counts, or as a class when the clone is expanded.

13	TRBD2	TRBV29-1	TRBJ2-5	-	TGCAGCGGGCAGCGGGAGGTGGGGGAGACCCAGTACTTC	CSGQREVGETQYF
16	TRBD2	TRBV7-4	TRBJ2-7	-	TGTGCCAGCAGCCATTACCAATCCAGCGGGAGCTACGAGCAGTACTTC	CASSHYQSSGSYEQYF
14	TRBD1	TRBV7-9	TRBJ2-4	-	TGTGCCAGCAGCTTAGTAGACAGGGTTGAGGTTCAGTACTTC	CASSLVDRVEVQYF
13	-	TRBV6-1	TRBJ1-5	few	TGTGCCAGCAGAGGGACACTTAATCAGCCCCAGCATTTT	CASRGTLNQPQHF
15	-	TRBV7-9	TRBJ1-1	-	TGTTCCAGCAGCTTCCAGGGAAGTCTGAACACTGAAGCTTTCTTT	CSSSFQGSLNTEAFF
17	TRBD2	TRBV5-5	TRBJ2-1	-	TGTGCCAGCACCAAGTCGGGACTAGGCAGCTCCTACAATGAGCAGTTCTTC	CASTKSGLGSSYNEQFF
14	-	TRBV4-2	TRBJ1-2	-	TGTGCCAGCAGCCAAGATCTGGGCAGCTATGGCTACACCTTC	CASSQDLGSYGYTF
16	-	TRBV5-1	TRBJ2-2	-	TGCGCCAGCAGCTTAGGGACATGGGCGAACACCGGGGAGCTGTTTTTT	CASSLGTWANTGELFF
13	-	TRBV2	TRBJ1-1	-	TGTGCCAGCAGTGCCTACAGGAACACTGAAGCTTTCTTT	CASSAYRNTEAFF
11	-	TRBV28	TRBJ1-2	-	TGTGCCAGCAGTTTCCGCTATGGCTACACCTTC	CASSFRYGYTF
15	-	TRBV28	TRBJ2-6	-	TGTGCCAGCAGTTTAACCTTTCTGAGGGCCAACGGCCTGACTTTC	CASSLTFLRANGLTF
15	TRBD2	TRBV19	TRBJ2-7	-	TGTGCCACCTCAAAACATGGGCGGGAGGGCTACGAGCAGTACTTC	CATSKHGREGYEQYF
15	-	TRBV9	TRBJ2-2	-	TGTGCCAGCAGCTCCCTGGGGCAGTCGACCGGGGAGCTGTTTTTT	CASSSLGQSTGELFF
19	TRBD1	TRBV28	TRBJ2-3	-	TGTGCCAGCACCAACCTCGACAGGGCCCGTCAGACAGGCACAGATACGCAGTATTTT	CASTNLDRARQTGTDTQYF
15	TRBD1	TRBV28	TRBJ2-4	-	TGTGCCAGCAGTATGTCCGGGACAGGGGGAGACATTCAGTACTTC	CASSMSGTGGDIQYF
17	TRBD2	TRBV18	TRBJ2-5	-	TGTGCCAGCTCACCATTTGATAGCGGGAGCGCGAGGGAGACCCAGTACTTC	CASSPFDSGSARETQYF
16	-	TRBV7-9	TRBJ1-3	once	TGTGCCAGCAGCTTAGTGCTGACTAGCTCTGGAAACACCATATATTTT	CASSLVLTSSGNTIYF
16	-	TRBV10-1	TRBJ2-3	-	TGCGCCAGCAGTGAATCCACAACCCGGGTCACAGATACGCAGTATTTT	CASSESTTRVTDTQYF
11	-	TRBV7-9	TRBJ2-7	-	TGTGCCAGCACATACCTAGGCGAGCAGTACTTC	CASTYLGEQYF
15	TRBD1	TRBV7-9	TRBJ2-1	once	TGTGCCAGCAGCCGGACAGGACCCCCTTACAATGAGCAGTTCTTC	CASSRTGPPYNEQFF
15	TRBD1	TRBV28	TRBJ2-7	-	TGTGCCAGCACACCCCCCCGGGACAGAACCTACGAGCAGTACTTC	CASTPPRDRTYEQYF
20	TRBD2	TRBV4-2	TRBJ2-4	-	TGTGCCAGCAGCCAAGGATCCGGGACTAGCGGGACCTTAGCCAAAAACATTCAGTACTTC	CASSQGSGTSGTLAKNIQYF
15	TRBD2	TRBV28	TRBJ2-7	-	TGTGCCAGCACCCCGAAAGCGGGATGGAACTACGAGCAGTACTTC	CASTPKAGWNYEQYF
16	TRBD1	TRBV4-3	TRBJ2-7	-	TGCGCCAGCAGCCAAGACACGACGACAGGGGGCTACGAGCAGTACTTC	CASSQDTTTGGYEQYF
17	TRBD2	TRBV19	TRBJ2-1	-	TGTGCCAGTAGTACCTCCAAGGGACTAGCGGGAGTGGGTGAGCAGTTCTTC	CASSTSKGLAGVGEQFF
13	TRBD1	TRBV5-1	TRBJ2-7	once	TGCGCCAGCGGGAGACAGGGAACCTACGAGCAGTACTTC	CASGRQGTYEQYF
16	-	TRBV7-9	TRBJ1-4	-	TGTTCCAGCAGCAGGTGGACTTCGGCAACTAATGAAAAACTGTTTTTT	CSSSRWTSATNEKLFF
12	-	TRBV6-1	TRBJ1-5	few	TGTGCCAGCATGCGGAAAGAGCAGCCCCAGCATTTT	CASMRKEQPQHF
14	-	TRBV15	TRBJ2-2	few	TGTGCCACCGGGTCGGGGAGTATCACCGGGGAGCTGTTTTTT	CATGSGSITGELFF
17	TRBD2	TRBV9	TRBJ2-7	once	TGTGCCAGCAGCTCCCATATACTTCGGGGGGGGAAGGGCGAGCAGTACTTC	CASSSHILRGGKGEQYF
16	TRBD1	TRBV9	TRBJ2-5	-	TGTGCCAGCAGCGGAGAGGGGGCGAAGGGGCAAGAGACCCAGTACTTC	CASSGEGAKGQETQYF
14	-	TRBV10-2	TRBJ2-7	-	TGCGCCAGCAGTGAGTTGGGCCGCCCCTACGAGCAGTACTTC	CASSELGRPYEQYF
14	-	TRBV28	TRBJ1-5	once	TGTGCCAGCACGAACTTGTGGAGCAATCAGCCCCAGCATTTT	CASTNLWSNQPQHF
15	TRBD1	TRBV2	TRBJ2-7	once	TGTGCCAGCAGTGGGACAGGGAATAAACCCTACGAGCAGTACTTC	CASSGTGNKPYEQYF
18	TRBD1	TRBV13	TRBJ1-3	once	TGTGCCAGCAGCTTAGGTCCAGGGGGTACCCTCTCTGGAAACACCATATATTTT	CASSLGPGGTLSGNTIYF
16	-	TRBV15	TRBJ1-1	-	TGTGCCACCAGCAGAGTCACCAGGGTCCGGGACACTGAAGCTTTCTTT	CATSRVTRVRDTEAFF
15	TRBD2	TRBV5-6	TRBJ2-3	-	TGTGCCAGCAGCTTGGAGGGACTAGGGACAGATACGCAGTATTTT	CASSLEGLGTDTQYF
15	TRBD1	TRBV7-2	TRBJ2-7	-	TGTGCCAGCAGACAACAAGGGACAGCCGATTACGAGCAGTACTTC	CASRQQGTADYEQYF
17	TRBD2	TRBV27	TRBJ2-1	-	TGTGCCAGCAGTTTATTTGCGGGAGTTGAGTGGAGGAATGAGCAGTTCTTC	CASSLFAGVEWRNEQFF
12	-	TRBV28	TRBJ2-2	-	TGTGCCAGCGCAGGAAACACCGGGGAGCTGTTTTTT	CASAGNTGELFF
12	-	TRBV2	TRBJ2-2	-	TGTGCCAGCAGTGAACGGTCCGGGGAGCTGTTTTTT	CASSERSGELFF
14	-	TRBV15	TRBJ1-6	-	TGTGCCACCAGCAGAGGACAGGTCAATTCACCCCTCCACTTT	CATSRGQVNSPLHF
14	-	TRBV28	TRBJ1-2	-	TGTGCCAGCATCAAGCGGGGGATCTACTATGGCTACACCTTC	CASIKRGIYYGYTF
18	TRBD2	TRBV4-2	TRBJ2-7	-	TGTGCCAGCAGCCAAGGACTAGCGGGAGTCCCCCCCTTCTACGAGCAGTACTTC	CASSQGLAGVPPFYEQYF
15	TRBD2	TRBV18	TRBJ2-1	-	TGTGCCAGCTCGCCTACTAGCGGGGCGTGGAATGAGCAGTTCTTC	CASSPTSGAWNEQFF